Presented here are 2 T cell receptor beta chains from one specimen sequenced in a study of cytomegalovirus exposure and HLA in healthy donors. In the PCR, 60 Vbeta and 13 Jbeta primers were used. TCRdb's copy holds only in-frame clones and misses some; the assay was immunoSEQ multiplex PCR. This table has approximately 150,000 clones, roughly 66% appearing once. The sequencing input was PBMCs. These receptors were obtained from a woman aged 18-30 years in good health and CMV-seronegative.

J is TRBJ2-7 and V is TRBV27; 8 nucleotides match TRBD1. Germline values: CDR1 MNHEY, CDR2 SMNVEV (reference sequence). V dropped 6 bases and J dropped 6; count of bases not matched to a gene: 13. The CDR3 is 15 residues long. CDR3 sequence (DNA): TGTGCCAGCAGGGGAAGGACAGGGATAACCAGCGAGCAGTACTTC. Translated: CASRGRTGITSEQYF.

The chain carries TRBV19 and TRBJ2-1; 7 nucleotides align to TRBD2. CDR3 length equals 11 residues. Germline trimming cut 7 bases from V and 9 bases from J; bases unmatched to any gene: 3. The V gene's germline CDR1 is LNHDA and CDR2 SQIVND (reference sequence). The CDR3 DNA reads as TGTGCCAGTATGGGGGGGAGTGAGCAGTTCTTC. Translated: CASMGGSEQFF. Complete variable domain (other parts from reference TRBV19 and TRBJ2-1): DGGITQSPKYLFRKEGQNVTLSCEQNLNHDAMYWYRQDPGQGLRLIYYSQIVNDFQKGDIAEGYSVSREKKESFPLTVTSAQKNPTAFYLCASMGGSEQFFGPGTRLTVL.